This TCR beta chain was observed in a study of T cells after yellow fever vaccination. This CDR3 has 17 amino acids. Germline CDR1 DFQATT, CDR2 SNEGSKA (reference sequence). The junction had 21 bases not matched to a gene; V was cut back by 6 bases and J by 7 bases. Points on this clonotype: Antigen specificity is unknown.

TCRdb processed the 5' RACE reads anew with MiXCR; each CDR3 protein has one entry. The repertoire holds about 550,000 distinct CDR3 sequences, with roughly 21% as singletons. Study conclusions and caveats: The study noted that FACS-sorted repertoires could contain abundant clonotypes contaminating from the bulk population. Overlap between CD4 and CD8 compartments was detected for a small share of clonotypes.

This sequence was found in a man aged 30 to 45 who received the YFV17D yellow fever vaccine. The rearrangement joins TRBV20-1 to TRBJ2-4; 7 positions match TRBD2. This material consisted of PBMCs, taken 15 days after the yellow fever booster vaccination. CDR3 loop: CSAPPNLAVNQENIQYF. The CDR3 bases are TGCAGTGCCCCGCCCAACCTAGCGGTCAATCAGGAGAACATTCAGTACTTC.